This record covers a single T cell receptor (beta chain). Only in-frame clones appear in the TCRdb table, and some are missing; sequencing was by immunoSEQ multiplex PCR. The sample records approximately 85,000 clones, 85% being singletons. The data stem from a study of glioma-infiltrating T cells after dendritic cell vaccination. In the study overall: Autologous tumor lysate was loaded overnight onto monocyte-derived dendritic cells grown seven days with IL-4 and GM-CSF. Patients received three intradermal dendritic cell vaccine injections at biweekly intervals.

Time point here: after dendritic cell vaccination, including at tumor progression/relapse. None of the glioblastoma patients had an isocitrate dehydrogenase mutation. PBMC were collected before vaccination, two weeks after the third vaccination, and at progression. The CDR3 consists of 15 residues. V gave up 9 bases and J gave up 0 bases; unmatched junction bases: 8. Germline V gives CDR1 SNHLY, CDR2 FYNNEI. Sample: blood, taken after dendritic cell vaccination. V is TRBV2 and J is TRBJ2-1, with 7 bases matching TRBD1. This clonotype was obtained from a human donor with glioblastoma. In DNA, the CDR3 is TGTGCCAGTGGGGGACAGTTCCTCTCCTACAATGAGCAGTTCTTC. It yields the protein CASGGQFLSYNEQFF.